The clone carrying this TCR beta chain was recorded a few times. Vbeta (60) and Jbeta (13) primers were used in the PCR. Using immunoSEQ multiplex PCR, the repertoire was profiled, and TCRdb retains in-frame clones only, with some absent. The sample has 94,000 or so clones; about 71% are singletons. The source of the sample is a study of cytomegalovirus exposure and HLA in healthy donors. V was pared by 3 bases and J by 6 bases, with 11 bases between. This CDR3 has 14 amino acids. Germline CDR1 and CDR2: WSHSY and SAAADI. The chain employs TRBV10-2 and TRBJ2-2; tentatively, D is TRBD2 (5 bases). This receptor was identified in a man aged 60-69 years in good health and CMV-seronegative. Sequencing was done on a sample of PBMCs. The CDR3 DNA reads as TGCGCCAGCAGTGACCCGCCGGGGTCCGGGGAGCTGTTTTTT. Translated: CASSDPPGSGELFF.